What follows are 27 T cell receptor beta chains derived from one specimen sequenced in a study of spatial heterogeneity in lung cancer. Time point denoted: blood at routine non-recurrence follow-up after resection. TCRdb called the 5' RACE reads again in MiXCR, with one record for every CDR3 protein. The data show about 110,000 distinct CDR3 sequences, with roughly 10% seen just once and more than 20% held by the top ten. The sequencing here drew on PBMCs, taken at follow-up. Receptor source: a female donor with early-stage non-small cell lung cancer.

The V gene is TRBV5-1, the J gene TRBJ2-5, with a weak D call TRBD2 (6 bases). The CDR3 has 14 amino acids. The germline V and J ends were trimmed by 5 bases and 2 bases, with 13 bases remaining between them. Germline V lookup: CDR1 SGHRS, CDR2 YFSETQ. CDR3 in amino acids: CASSAGTWQETQYF. The CDR3 DNA is TGCGCCAGCAGTGCCGGGACTTGGCAAGAGACCCAGTACTTC.

The V call is TRBV27, the J call TRBJ2-3; a possible D gene is TRBD1 (5 bases). V shed 6 bases and J shed 4 bases, with 14 bases lying between them. The CDR3 loop spans 14 amino acids. Germline lookup yields CDR1 MNHEY and CDR2 SMNVEV (reference sequence). CDR3 bases: TGTGCCAGCAGGAGACAGCCCGATTCAGATACGCAGTATTTT. Its translation: CASRRQPDSDTQYF.

This chain links TRBV12-3 or TRBV12-4 with TRBJ1-6; 10 bases fit TRBD1. The ends lost 6 bases at V and 8 bases at J; junction bases unmatched: 7. CDR3 length: 15 amino acids. The CDR3 nucleotides read TGTGCCAGCAGATACGGGACAGGGGATTATTCACCCCTCCACTTT. It codes for CASRYGTGDYSPLHF.

This clonotype appeared many times. The rearrangement links TRBV28 to TRBJ2-3; the D call may be TRBD1 or TRBD2 (5 bases each). The V gene lost 6 bases and the J gene lost 2 bases, with 21 bases spanning the gap. The germline V gene has CDR1 MDHEN and CDR2 SYDVKM. The CDR3 totals 17 residues. The CDR3: CASREWGNGRDTDTQYF. Here the CDR3 DNA reads TGTGCCAGCAGAGAGTGGGGGAATGGTCGCGACACAGATACGCAGTATTTT.

The chain has TRBV5-1 and TRBJ2-3, with D perhaps TRBD1 (6 bases). The CDR3 extends over 16 amino acids. V shed 1 base and J shed 1 base, with 13 bases lying between them. Germline lookup yields CDR1 SGHRS and CDR2 YFSETQ. CDR3 amino acids: CASSLTGFGGTDTQYF. CDR3 DNA sequence: TGCGCCAGCAGCTTGACAGGGTTCGGGGGCACAGATACGCAGTATTTT.

The chain employs TRBV10-3 and TRBJ2-7, with a weak D call TRBD1 (6 bases). This CDR3 has 15 residues. Germline CDR1 ENHRY, CDR2 SYGVKD. Trimming pared 0 bases from V and 7 bases from J, leaving 16 bases between. CDR3 in amino acids: CAISESIKAGDEQYF. In DNA, the CDR3 is TGTGCCATCAGTGAGTCAATAAAGGCAGGGGATGAGCAGTACTTC.

The chain has TRBV5-6 and TRBJ2-1; 10 bases align to TRBD2. V was pared by 4 bases and J by 10 bases, with 11 bases of the junction left unmatched. CDR3 length equals 15 residues. Germline V gene sequence: CDR1 SGHDT, CDR2 YYEEEE. DNA of the CDR3: TGTGCCAGCAGCCTTCTAGCGGGAGCCAAGGAGGAGCAGTTCTTC. Its protein product is CASSLLAGAKEEQFF.

The genes are TRBV6-2 or TRBV6-3 and TRBJ1-6; possible D gene TRBD1, 5 bases. Germline-derived CDR1 and CDR2 are MNHEY and SVGEGT. V lost 6 bases and J lost 7, with 10 bases in between. This CDR3 comprises 13 residues. The CDR3 sequence: CASSLTVNSPLHF. The CDR3 DNA reads TGTGCCAGCAGCTTGACAGTAAATTCACCCCTCCACTTT.

V usage is TRBV20-1 and J usage is TRBJ2-3; the match to TRBD2 covers 9 bases. The CDR3 sequence is 15 residues long. J lost 4 bases, V lost 0 bases, and 5 bases had no gene match. Germline V gene sequence: CDR1 DFQATT, CDR2 SNEGSKA (reference sequence). The CDR3 sequence is CSARDHSGSPDTQYF. CDR3 nucleotides: TGCAGTGCTAGAGACCATAGCGGGAGCCCAGATACGCAGTATTTT.

The chain joins TRBV5-1 to TRBJ2-3, with no clear D. The CDR3 length is 15 residues. V was cut by 4 bases and J by 5 bases, with 17 bases left in between. In germline, CDR1 is SGHRS, CDR2 YFSETQ. CDR3 protein: CASSTGLKAQDTQYF. For the CDR3, the DNA is TGCGCCAGCAGCACGGGCCTTAAGGCCCAAGATACGCAGTATTTT.

This clonotype was seen a few times. J is TRBJ2-5 and V is TRBV20-1; 9 nucleotides match TRBD2. In germline, CDR1 is DFQATT, CDR2 SNEGSKA (reference sequence). The ends lost 6 bases at V and 2 bases at J; junction bases unmatched: 7. The CDR3 has 14 residues. The CDR3 region has the DNA TGCAGTGCCACTAGACTAGCGGCACAAGAGACCCAGTACTTC. Encoded protein: CSATRLAAQETQYF.

This chain links TRBV7-2 with TRBJ2-3; 13 bases are a match to TRBD2. CDR3 length: 14 amino acids. Germline values: CDR1 SGHTA, CDR2 FQGNSA. V lost 10 bases to trimming and J lost 5 bases; unmatched junction nucleotides: 6. This chain's CDR3 is CAIPGLAGRDTQYF. The CDR3 DNA sequence: TGTGCCATCCCGGGACTAGCGGGGAGAGATACGCAGTATTTT.

This rearrangement joins TRBV18 to TRBJ2-5; TRBD1 agrees at 7 bases. The CDR3 consists of 13 residues. V gave up 4 bases and J gave up 2 bases; unmatched junction bases: 1. CDR1 and CDR2 from the germline V gene are KGHSH and LQKENI. CDR3 protein: CASSLGQQETQYF. The CDR3 DNA reads TGTGCCAGCTCACTGGGACAGCAAGAGACCCAGTACTTC.

This chain uses TRBV3-1 with TRBJ1-2; no clear D. CDR1 and CDR2 from the germline V gene are LGHDT and YNNKEL (reference sequence). This CDR3 comprises 13 residues. With 0 bases removed from V and 4 bases from J, the gap between germline ends came to 6 bases. For the CDR3, the DNA is TGTGCCAGCAGCCAAGATGGGCCCTATGGCTACACCTTC. Its translation: CASSQDGPYGYTF.

This clonotype was counted only a few times. The chain is built from TRBV18 and TRBJ2-2; the match to TRBD2 covers 15 bases. CDR3 size: 20 residues. V lost 0 bases and J lost 5; bases outside the gene matches: 10. Germline V gene data show CDR1 as KGHSH and CDR2 as LQKENI. Written as DNA, the CDR3 is TGTGCCAGCTCACCACCTCGGACTAGCGGGAGGGCCTCGGTAACCGGGGAGCTGTTTTTT. Protein sequence: CASSPPRTSGRASVTGELFF.

The chain has TRBV6-2 or TRBV6-3 and TRBJ1-1, with unresolved D. Germline V gene sequence: CDR1 MNHEY, CDR2 SVGEGT. CDR3 length: 12 residues. Trimming cost V 6 bases and J 4 bases, with 9 bases left between them. The DNA of the CDR3 is TGTGCCAGCAGACTCGACCCCACTGAAGCTTTCTTT. This gives the protein CASRLDPTEAFF.

This clonotype was counted at least ten times. The CDR3: CSARASGTSGSSYNEQFF. CDR3 in DNA: TGCAGTGCTAGAGCCTCCGGGACTAGCGGGAGTTCCTACAATGAGCAGTTCTTC. The chain recombines TRBV20-1 with TRBJ2-1; 14 bases map to TRBD2. The CDR3 loop spans 18 amino acids. The V segment lost 1 base and the J segment 1 base; nucleotides outside the gene matches: 6. Germline loops: CDR1 DFQATT, CDR2 SNEGSKA (reference sequence).

The gene calls are TRBV18 and TRBJ2-3; 7 bases fit TRBD2. Germline V CDR1 and CDR2: KGHSH, LQKENI. This CDR3 has 15 residues. V was pared by 3 bases and J by 4 bases, with 7 bases of the junction left unmatched. In DNA, the CDR3 is TGTGCCAGCTCACCTGGGGGACTAAATTCAGATACGCAGTATTTT. This gives the protein CASSPGGLNSDTQYF.

This clonotype was seen more than once but under ten times. V is TRBV20-1 and J is TRBJ2-1; 8 bases align to TRBD1. This CDR3 has 14 amino acids. V shed 8 bases, J shed 1 base, and the junction held 7 bases outside the gene matches. The V gene's germline CDR1 is DFQATT and CDR2 SNEGSKA (reference sequence). For the CDR3, the DNA is TGCAGTATAACAGGGGGTAAATCCTACAATGAGCAGTTCTTC. Amino acid sequence: CSITGGKSYNEQFF.

This clonotype occurred a few times. In DNA form, the CDR3 reads TGTGCCAGCAGCGTATTCCTAGCGGGAAATACCGGGGAGCTGTTTTTT. This sequence encodes CASSVFLAGNTGELFF. The chain recombines TRBV9 with TRBJ2-2; 9 positions match TRBD2. V shed 1 base, J shed 5 bases, and the junction held 6 bases outside the gene matches. This CDR3 has 16 amino acids. The germline V gene encodes CDR1 SGDLS and CDR2 YYNGEE.

This clonotype was observed at least ten times. The J gene is TRBJ2-7, the V gene TRBV28, with TRBD2 as a possible D gene (7 bases). Germline CDR1 reads MDHEN; CDR2 reads SYDVKM. The CDR3 consists of 15 residues. Trimming removed 2 bases at V and 3 bases at J, with 14 bases between. CDR3 DNA sequence: TGTGCCAGCAGTTTACGCGCCGGGGGGCACTACGAGCAGTACTTC. Amino acid sequence: CASSLRAGGHYEQYF. The full variable domain, its missing parts supplied by reference TRBV28 and TRBJ2-7, is DVKVTQSSRYLVKRTGEKVFLECVQDMDHENMFWYRQDPGLGLRLIYFSYDVKMKEKGDIPEGYSVSREKKERFSLILESASTNQTSMYLCASSLRAGGHYEQYFGPGTRLTVT.

This clonotype has only a few counts. The rearrangement links TRBV5-1 to TRBJ2-3; D possibly corresponds to TRBD2 (6 bases). Germline lookup yields CDR1 SGHRS and CDR2 YFSETQ. V shed 2 bases and J shed 6 bases, with 16 bases lying between them. The CDR3 totals 15 residues. CDR3 residues: CASSFGGNRVDTQYF. DNA for the CDR3: TGCGCCAGCAGCTTCGGCGGGAACCGAGTGGATACGCAGTATTTT.

The DNA for the CDR3 is TGTGCCAGCAGCCAAGACTCAGGGGCCACACATCGGTATTTT. This encodes CASSQDSGATHRYF. The chain uses TRBV14 and TRBJ2-3; possible D gene TRBD1, 6 bases. V dropped 0 bases and J dropped 14 bases, with 18 bases sitting between them. Germline-derived CDR1 and CDR2 are SGHDN and FVKESK. This CDR3 spans 14 amino acids.

This rearrangement joins TRBV7-3 to TRBJ2-1; 9 positions match TRBD1. In germline, CDR1 is SGHTA, CDR2 FQGTGA. The V and J ends lost 5 bases and 7 bases, in that order; junction bases with no gene match: 12. The CDR3 runs to 16 residues. The CDR3 protein is CASSPPRTGVGNEQFF. CDR3 bases: TGTGCCAGCAGCCCCCCCCGGACAGGGGTGGGAAATGAGCAGTTCTTC.

This clonotype was recorded a few times. This chain joins TRBV11-3 and TRBJ2-1; 11 positions match TRBD2. This CDR3 has 16 amino acids. Trimming removed 2 bases from V and 9 bases from J; junction bases left unmatched: 9. Germline values: CDR1 SGHNT, CDR2 YENEEA. The CDR3 nucleotides are TGTGCCAGCAGCTTAATGTACGGGACTAGCGGCCTTGAGCAGTTCTTC. Translated, it gives CASSLMYGTSGLEQFF.

The CDR3 sequence: CATSSRGQNQPQHF. The CDR3 nucleotides are TGTGCCACCAGCAGCCGGGGGCAAAATCAGCCCCAGCATTTT. The rearrangement uses TRBV15 and TRBJ1-5, with D possibly being TRBD1 (6 bases). Trimming cost V 3 bases and J 4 bases, with 10 bases left between them. The CDR3 has 14 amino acids. The germline V gene has CDR1 LNHNV and CDR2 YYDKDF (reference sequence).

Here the CDR3 reads CASRSYRGSGTGELFF. In nucleotides, the CDR3 is TGTGCCAGCAGATCCTACAGGGGTTCAGGCACCGGGGAGCTGTTTTTT. The chain is built from TRBV12-3 or TRBV12-4 and TRBJ2-2, with TRBD1 matching over 7 bases. V trimming: 6 bases; J trimming: 4 bases; junction bases outside the gene matches: 11. CDR3 length: 16 residues.